A single TCR beta chain is shown here with its context. Each of the sorted populations had a purity greater than 98%. V was cut by 4 bases and J by 1 base, with 22 bases left in between. Germline CDR1 SGDLS, CDR2 YYNGEE. The CDR3 consists of 18 residues. The investigators reverse transcribed all of the isolated RNA, so they sequenced expressed TCRB transcripts. Data came from immunoSEQ multiplex PCR; TCRdb stores just in-frame clones and leaves some out. Among about 230,000 clones listed, over 8.5% were seen once. The sample belongs to a study of beta chain features in type 1 diabetes. This receptor was taken from a woman aged 18 to 35 in good health. This chain links TRBV9 with TRBJ2-3; possible D gene TRBD2, 6 bases. Source material: naive CD4+ T cells from blood. DNA for the CDR3: TGTGCCAGCAGCCCCCGAGGGACTCCGGGTACTCGCACAGATACGCAGTATTTT. It encodes CASSPRGTPGTRTDTQYF.